This T cell receptor beta chain stems from a study of blood T cell repertoires in COVID-19. Across the study: Acute and convalescent COVID-19 samples came from the United States, Italy and Spain. The analysed material was cDNA or gDNA that came from T cells, B-cell-depleted T cells, or PBMCs.

As originally analysed: Estimates of nucleated cell counts were drawn from the amplification of reference gene primers. Method: immunoSEQ multiplex PCR; TCRdb's copy keeps in-frame clones and lacks some. V, J and clone size are those of that table, while D and trimming were read from the DNA. This sample carries almost 350,000 clones, 89% of them seen once, and the ten largest clones take over 3.5%. A few counts support this clone. The germline V gene has CDR1 SNHLY and CDR2 FYNNEI. Trimming at V came to 6 bases and at J to 6 bases, leaving 4 bases not matched to a gene. There are 13 residues in the CDR3.

This TCR came from a woman in her sixties with COVID-19, enrolled during active disease. Sequenced: peripheral blood. This rearrangement joins TRBV2 to TRBJ1-5, with 8 bases that match TRBD1. The CDR3 coding sequence is TGTGCCAGCAGCGTGGACAGGGTTCAGCCCCAGCATTTT. This gives the protein CASSVDRVQPQHF.